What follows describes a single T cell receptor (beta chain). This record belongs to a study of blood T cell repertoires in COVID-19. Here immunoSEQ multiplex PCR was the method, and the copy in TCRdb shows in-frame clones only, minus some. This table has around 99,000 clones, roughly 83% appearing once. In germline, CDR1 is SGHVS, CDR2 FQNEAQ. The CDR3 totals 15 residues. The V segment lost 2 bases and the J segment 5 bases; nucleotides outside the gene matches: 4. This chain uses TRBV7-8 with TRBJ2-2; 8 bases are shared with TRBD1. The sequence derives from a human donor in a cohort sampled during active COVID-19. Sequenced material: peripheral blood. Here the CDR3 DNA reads TGTGCCAGCAGCTTACAGGGGGCTGGGACCGGGGAGCTGTTTTTT. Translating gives CASSLQGAGTGELFF.